The 5 T cell receptor beta chains below come from one sample, sequenced in a study of T-cell reconstitution after alpha-beta-depleted transplantation in children. During its preparation, the TCRbeta library received unique molecular identifiers. TCRdb used MiXCR to reprocess the PCR reads, holding one entry per CDR3 protein. The top ten clones hold 2.6% of a sample with 200,000 to 300,000 distinct CDR3 sequences, around 12% of them seen once. The sample in question was PBMCs from the stem cell graft donor, obtained from the stem cell graft. The receptors were gathered from a human donor who donated a stem cell graft to a child with acute lymphoblastic leukemia.

This clonotype came up a few times. This rearrangement joins TRBV7-2 to TRBJ1-3; D ambiguous. Germline V gene lookup returns CDR1 SGHTA and CDR2 FQGNSA. CDR3 length: 13 amino acids. V dropped 8 bases and J dropped 3 bases, with 11 bases sitting between them. This chain's CDR3 is CASSLSLGNTIYF. Here the CDR3 DNA reads TGTGCCAGCTCACTTTCTCTTGGAAACACCATATATTTT.

This clonotype was detected many times. V and J are TRBV4-3 and TRBJ2-2; 8 bases agree with TRBD1. After removal of 3 bases from V and 3 bases from J, the junction contained 3 bases not matched to a gene. The germline V gene has CDR1 LGHNA and CDR2 YSLEER. CDR3 length equals 15 residues. CDR3 sequence (DNA): TGCGCCAGCAGCCAGGACAGGGCATACACCGGGGAGCTGTTTTTT. It specifies CASSQDRAYTGELFF.

This clonotype was recorded at least ten times. The rearrangement joins TRBV5-1 to TRBJ1-2; D possibly corresponds to TRBD1 (5 bases). The CDR3 has 14 amino acids. CDR1 is SGHRS and CDR2 is YFSETQ in the germline V gene. With 5 bases removed from V and 8 bases from J, the gap between germline ends came to 19 bases. The CDR3, as DNA: TGCGCCAGCAGAATGGACACTCGGGGGTGGGGCTACACCTTC. Its protein product is CASRMDTRGWGYTF. The variable domain in full, completed from reference TRBV5-1 and TRBJ1-2, reads KAGVTQTPRYLIKTRGQQVTLSCSPISGHRSVSWYQQTPGQGLQFLFEYFSETQRNKGNFPGRFSGRQFSNSRSEMNVSTLELGDSALYLCASRMDTRGWGYTFGSGTRLTVV.

This clonotype was observed once. Given a much more abundant clone one base away, this may be a read error. This chain links TRBV4-1 with TRBJ2-3; D remains ambiguous. This CDR3 comprises 12 residues. CDR1 is MGHRA and CDR2 is YSYEKL in the germline V gene. V shed 2 bases and J shed 6 bases, with 6 bases lying between them. The CDR3 is CASSQSSDTQYF. CDR3 sequence (DNA): TGCGCCAGCAGCCAAAGTAGCGATACGCAGTATTTT.

V and J are TRBV4-2 and TRBJ2-1; 9 bases fit TRBD2. The CDR3 is 16 amino acids. The V gene's germline CDR1 is LGHNA and CDR2 YNFKEQ. The junction had 8 bases not matched to a gene; V was cut back by 0 bases and J by 8 bases. The CDR3 here is CASSQEASGNGYEQFF. The CDR3 bases are TGTGCCAGCAGCCAAGAAGCTAGCGGGAACGGGTATGAGCAGTTCTTC.